This T cell receptor beta chain was identified during a study of blood T cell repertoires in COVID-19. Overall study: COVID-19 samples collected from the United States, Italy and Spain covered acute and convalescent phases.

TCRdb keeps only in-frame clones here, not all; method: immunoSEQ multiplex PCR. The profile covers 200,000 to 250,000 clones, with roughly four fifths appearing a single time and 1.8% taken by the ten largest. The CDR3 is made up of 14 amino acids. Per the germline V gene, CDR1 is MNHEY and CDR2 is SVGAGI. Trimming stripped 6 bases from V and 8 bases from J, with 17 bases between. This clonotype originated in a man in his 60s who had recovered from COVID-19. Sequenced sample: PBMCs or T cells enriched from blood (not recorded which). J is TRBJ2-1 and V is TRBV6-5, with D possibly TRBD1 on 5 matching bases. CDR3 in DNA: TGTGCCAGCAGGGCAGGGCTTAGTTCGCATGAGCAGTTCTTC. Its protein product is CASRAGLSSHEQFF.